These 30 T cell receptor beta chains share one sample of origin, sequenced in a study of control samples from healthy donors and cancer patients. Using immunoSEQ multiplex PCR, the repertoire was profiled, and TCRdb retains in-frame clones only, with some absent. The repertoire has about 110,000 clones, around 89% of them found once; the top ten carry 3.7%. The specimen was PBMCs. These receptors all come from an older woman with lung cancer.

The V call is TRBV27, the J call TRBJ2-7; 9 bases fit TRBD1. Germline CDR1 is MNHEY and CDR2 is SMNVEV (reference sequence). There are 14 residues in the CDR3. The ends lost 3 bases at V and 6 bases at J; junction bases unmatched: 6. CDR3 sequence reads: CASSFGTGSGEQYF. The CDR3 DNA sequence: TGTGCCAGCAGTTTCGGGACAGGGTCGGGCGAGCAGTACTTC.

The gene calls are TRBV12-3 or TRBV12-4 and TRBJ2-2, with D possibly being TRBD1 or TRBD2 (5 bases each). This CDR3 contains 12 residues. Deletions cut 6 bases from V and 6 bases from J, with 8 bases between. CDR3 sequence reads: CASSLGAGELFF. CDR3 DNA: TGTGCCAGCAGCCTGGGGGCCGGGGAGCTGTTTTTT.

The chain joins TRBV25-1 to TRBJ2-3, with no clear D. This CDR3 has 11 residues. CDR1 MGHDK and CDR2 SYGVNS come from the germline V gene. The V and J ends lost 6 bases and 3 bases respectively, with 4 bases between them. CDR3 amino acids: CASSETDTQYF. The CDR3, as DNA: TGTGCCAGCAGCGAGACAGATACGCAGTATTTT.

The V call is TRBV11-2, the J call TRBJ1-5; 8 nucleotides line up with TRBD1. The CDR3 is 15 amino acids. J gave up 6 bases and V 1 base, and 5 bases lay outside the gene matches. Per germline, CDR1 SGHAT and CDR2 FQNNGV. In nucleotides, the CDR3 is TGTGCCAGCAGCTTAGGGCAGGGGGCGCGTCAGCCCCAGCATTTT. Residues: CASSLGQGARQPQHF.

The chain has TRBV5-6 and TRBJ2-2; TRBD1 aligns across 7 bases. This CDR3 comprises 15 residues. Germline CDR1 and CDR2: SGHDT and YYEEEE. Trimming at V came to 1 base and at J to 4 bases, leaving 4 bases not matched to a gene. As DNA, the CDR3 is TGTGCCAGCAGCTTGCAGGGGACAGTCACCGGGGAGCTGTTTTTT. This translates into CASSLQGTVTGELFF. The whole variable domain, filled in from reference TRBV5-6 and TRBJ2-2, reads DAGVTQSPTHLIKTRGQQVTLRCSPKSGHDTVSWYQQALGQGPQFIFQYYEEEERQRGNFPDRFSGHQFPNYSSELNVNALLLGDSALYLCASSLQGTVTGELFFGEGSRLTVL.

The chain uses TRBV14 and TRBJ2-7, with D perhaps matching TRBD1 or TRBD2 (5 bases each). Trimming took off 4 bases at V and 4 bases at J, with 17 bases between the two ends. Germline V gene sequence: CDR1 SGHDN, CDR2 FVKESK. The CDR3 totals 15 residues. Here the CDR3 DNA reads TGTGCCAGCAGCCTCATTACCGGGACCCCTTACGAGCAGTACTTC. Translating gives CASSLITGTPYEQYF.

The V call is TRBV18, the J call TRBJ2-7; 9 nucleotides align to TRBD1. Germline CDR1 reads KGHSH; CDR2 reads LQKENI. V shed 6 bases, J shed 3 bases, and the junction held 6 bases outside the gene matches. This CDR3 is built from 14 residues. The CDR3 bases are TGTGCCAGCTCTACCGGGACAGGGTTCTACGAGCAGTACTTC. It is translated as CASSTGTGFYEQYF.

V usage is TRBV6-5 and J usage is TRBJ1-2; D ambiguous. Germline loops: CDR1 MNHEY, CDR2 SVGAGI. Between the trimmed V and J ends, which lost 7 bases and 1 base, there was a span of 13 bases. The CDR3 runs 14 residues. This CDR3 reads CASTPRGYNYGYTF. The CDR3 DNA reads as TGTGCCAGCACTCCCAGAGGTTATAACTATGGCTACACCTTC.

This clone was seen more than once but under ten times. V gene TRBV9 combines with J gene TRBJ1-2; D uncertain. V shed 0 bases and J shed 4 bases, with 13 bases lying between them. This CDR3 comprises 15 residues. Looked up from germline, CDR1 is SGDLS and CDR2 is YYNGEE. CDR3 DNA sequence: TGTGCCAGCAGCGTAGGGGAGGCAGCGTCCTATGGCTACACCTTC. This encodes CASSVGEAASYGYTF.

To note about this clone: At one of its ends the junction is not consistent with the germline gene, which may arise from a read error. This rearrangement joins TRBV5-6 to TRBJ2-5; the match to TRBD2 covers 11 bases. CDR3 length: 15 residues. Germline CDR1 and CDR2: SGHDT and YYEEEE. The CDR3 protein is CASSLRLAGREAQYF. The DNA of the CDR3 is TGTGCCAGCAGCCTAAGACTAGCGGGGAGAGAGGCCCAGTACTTC. The full variable domain, with the rest looked up from reference TRBV5-6 and TRBJ2-5, is DAGVTQSPTHLIKTRGQQVTLRCSPKSGHDTVSWYQQALGQGPQFIFQYYEEEERQRGNFPDRFSGHQFPNYSSELNVNALLLGDSALYLCASSLRLAGREAQYFGPGTRLLVL.

The rearrangement joins TRBV24-1 to TRBJ1-1, with 7 positions matching TRBD1. CDR3 length equals 12 residues. Unmatched junction bases numbered 5, after V lost 3 bases and J lost 11 bases. Germline values: CDR1 KGHDR, CDR2 SFDVKD. Written as DNA, the CDR3 is TGTGCCACCAGTGATGCACAGGGGAGGGCTTTCTTT. Amino acids: CATSDAQGRAFF.

The chain has TRBV25-1 and TRBJ1-2; D possibly corresponds to TRBD1 (5 bases). Looked up from germline, CDR1 is MGHDK and CDR2 is SYGVNS. Trimming removed 6 bases at V and 6 bases at J, with 17 bases between. The length of the CDR3 is 14 residues. The CDR3 reads CASRDVGRAHGYTF. CDR3 in DNA: TGTGCCAGCAGGGATGTGGGCAGGGCACATGGCTACACCTTC.

V gene TRBV3-1 (or the pseudogene TRBV3-2) combines with J gene TRBJ2-1; the match to TRBD2 covers 12 bases. Trimming removed 4 bases from V and 9 bases from J; junction bases left unmatched: 7. There are 15 residues in the CDR3. Germline CDR1 LGHDT, CDR2 YNNKEL (reference sequence). Here the CDR3 DNA reads TGTGCCAGCAGCCTGACTAGCGGGAGCAATTCTGAGCAGTTCTTC. It codes for CASSLTSGSNSEQFF.

The chain recombines TRBV18 with TRBJ1-1, with D uncertain. The germline gives CDR1 KGHSH, CDR2 LQKENI. The ends were cut back, 2 bases at V and 0 bases at J, with 7 bases in the middle. The CDR3 sequence is 14 residues long. The CDR3 is CASSPATVNTEAFF. The CDR3 DNA reads TGTGCCAGCTCACCAGCGACGGTGAACACTGAAGCTTTCTTT.

The chain has TRBV7-2 and TRBJ1-5, with D uncertain. In germline, CDR1 is SGHTA, CDR2 FQGNSA. Deletions cut 3 bases from V and 5 bases from J, with 11 bases between. The CDR3 spans 14 residues. CDR3 protein: CASSLGNVDQPQHF. In DNA, the CDR3 is TGTGCCAGCAGCTTGGGTAATGTGGATCAGCCCCAGCATTTT.

The chain couples TRBV12-3 or TRBV12-4 to TRBJ2-5; a weak D match, TRBD2 (7 bases). The CDR3 has 13 amino acids. Trimming cost V 5 bases and J 4 bases, with 11 bases left between them. CDR3 nucleotide sequence: TGTGCCAGCAGTCTAGGGGGGGGAGAGACCCAGTACTTC. Amino acids: CASSLGGGETQYF.

V and J are TRBV9 and TRBJ2-3; TRBD2 matches at 9 bases. CDR1 and CDR2 (germline): SGDLS, YYNGEE. The CDR3 runs to 15 residues. J lost 0 bases, V lost 5 bases, and 4 bases had no gene match. The CDR3 here is CASRPSGASTDTQYF. Written as DNA, the CDR3 is TGTGCCAGCAGGCCTAGCGGGGCCAGCACAGATACGCAGTATTTT.

The rearrangement links TRBV6-5 to TRBJ2-1; D perhaps matches TRBD2 (6 bases). Trimming removed 2 bases from V and 4 bases from J, with 12 bases in between. Germline values: CDR1 MNHEY, CDR2 SVGAGI. The CDR3 spans 15 residues. The CDR3 protein is CASSYGGLNYNEQFF. The CDR3 DNA sequence: TGTGCCAGCAGTTACGGCGGACTAAATTACAATGAGCAGTTCTTC.

The CDR3 sequence: CASSLGGSSNQPQHF. CDR3 bases: TGCGCCAGCAGCTTGGGGGGGAGTAGCAATCAGCCCCAGCATTTT. The chain combines TRBV5-1 with TRBJ1-5; possibly TRBD1 for D (5 bases). This CDR3 has 15 residues. Germline assignment: CDR1 SGHRS and CDR2 YFSETQ. V was clipped by 0 bases and J by 0 bases, with 7 bases between them. The entire variable domain, with the rest obtained from reference TRBV5-1 and TRBJ1-5, is as follows: KAGVTQTPRYLIKTRGQQVTLSCSPISGHRSVSWYQQTPGQGLQFLFEYFSETQRNKGNFPGRFSGRQFSNSRSEMNVSTLELGDSALYLCASSLGGSSNQPQHFGDGTRLSIL.

DNA for the CDR3: TGTGCCAGCAGCTTGGGACTTCACGGGGTGCAGTACTTC. Its translation: CASSLGLHGVQYF. The V gene is TRBV5-4, the J gene TRBJ2-7, with D possibly matching TRBD2 (5 bases). V lost 0 bases and J lost 9, with 13 bases in between. Germline V gives CDR1 SGHNT, CDR2 YYREEE (reference sequence). This CDR3 is 13 amino acids long.

The chain carries TRBV19 and TRBJ2-7, with D uncertain. This CDR3 contains 14 residues. The germline V gene encodes CDR1 LNHDA and CDR2 SQIVND (reference sequence). The V end was cut by 1 base, the J end by 1 base, with 8 bases between. As DNA, the CDR3 is TGTGCCAGTAGTATAGTCGGCAGTTCCTACGAGCAGTACTTC. Its translation: CASSIVGSSYEQYF.

The chain has TRBV11-2 and TRBJ1-1; D possibly corresponds to TRBD1 (5 bases). In germline, CDR1 is SGHAT, CDR2 FQNNGV. The germline V and J ends were trimmed by 0 bases and 11 bases, with 13 bases remaining between them. CDR3 length equals 13 residues. The CDR3 loop reads CASSLDRGGRAFF. Here the CDR3 DNA reads TGTGCCAGCAGCTTAGATCGTGGGGGAAGGGCTTTCTTT.

As DNA, the CDR3 is TGCGCCAGCAGCTTGGATCAGACATCCGTCTACGAGCAGTACTTC. Its protein product is CASSLDQTSVYEQYF. V gene TRBV5-1 combines with J gene TRBJ2-7; D is unresolved. The length of the CDR3 is 15 residues. Trimming cost V 0 bases and J 3 bases, with 13 bases left between them. Looked up from germline, CDR1 is SGHRS and CDR2 is YFSETQ.

The chain links TRBV7-2 to TRBJ1-2; D possibly corresponds to TRBD1 (6 bases). CDR3 length: 16 amino acids. The germline gives CDR1 SGHTA, CDR2 FQGNSA. The ends were cut back, 1 base at V and 5 bases at J, with 17 bases in the middle. The CDR3 DNA sequence: TGTGCCAGCAGCTTAGGTATGGCGGGGGCCCTGTATGGCTACACCTTC. Translating gives CASSLGMAGALYGYTF. Supplemented by reference TRBV7-2 and TRBJ1-2, the full variable domain reads GAGVSQSPSNKVTEKGKDVELRCDPISGHTALYWYRQSLGQGLEFLIYFQGNSAPDKSGLPSDRFSAERTGGSVSTLTIQRTQQEDSAVYLCASSLGMAGALYGYTFGSGTRLTVV.

The chain recombines TRBV4-2 with TRBJ1-3; TRBD1 matches 10 bases. The V gene's germline CDR1 is LGHNA and CDR2 YNFKEQ. The CDR3 sequence is 16 residues long. Germline trimming cut 5 bases from V and 1 base from J; bases unmatched to any gene: 5. CDR3 DNA sequence: TGTGCCAGCAGCGTCGCGGGACAGGGGTCTGGAAACACCATATATTTT. This codes for CASSVAGQGSGNTIYF.

The chain joins TRBV5-6 to TRBJ2-7; TRBD1 might be the D (6 bases). The V gene lost 4 bases and the J gene lost 3 bases, with 17 bases spanning the gap. The germline V gene encodes CDR1 SGHDT and CDR2 YYEEEE. The CDR3 is 15 amino acids. The CDR3 sequence is CASSLVGTPNYEQYF. In nucleotides, the CDR3 is TGTGCCAGCAGCCTGGTCGGGACACCTAACTACGAGCAGTACTTC.

The genes are TRBV19 and TRBJ2-3; either TRBD1 or TRBD2 may fit D (5 bases each). The V and J ends lost 5 bases and 6 bases respectively, with 18 bases between them. CDR3 size: 15 residues. Germline V lookup: CDR1 LNHDA, CDR2 SQIVND (reference sequence). This CDR3 reads CASSFGAANEDTQYF. The CDR3 DNA reads TGTGCCAGTAGTTTCGGGGCGGCCAATGAGGATACGCAGTATTTT.

V and J are TRBV27 and TRBJ1-5; the D gene is possibly TRBD1 (5 bases). Trimming took 2 bases from V and 2 from J, leaving 10 bases between them. CDR3 length equals 15 residues. CDR1 is MNHEY, CDR2 SMNVEV, per germline (reference sequence). Here the CDR3 reads CASSLEGFGNQPQHF. The CDR3 DNA sequence: TGTGCCAGCAGTTTAGAGGGGTTTGGCAATCAGCCCCAGCATTTT.

V and J are TRBV24-1 and TRBJ2-5; 9 positions match TRBD1. The V gene's germline CDR1 is KGHDR and CDR2 SFDVKD. V trimming: 3 bases; J trimming: 5 bases; junction bases outside the gene matches: 9. The CDR3 totals 16 residues. The CDR3 spells CATSDPPGQGGETQYF. The CDR3 DNA sequence: TGTGCCACCAGTGATCCGCCGGGACAGGGAGGCGAGACCCAGTACTTC.

The V call is TRBV27, the J call TRBJ2-1; D may correspond to TRBD1 or TRBD2 (5 bases each). Germline values: CDR1 MNHEY, CDR2 SMNVEV (reference sequence). With 5 bases removed from V and 6 bases from J, the gap between germline ends came to 14 bases. The CDR3 has 14 amino acids. In DNA, the CDR3 is TGTGCCAGCAGTCGGGGACCCACGGGCAATGAGCAGTTCTTC. The encoded protein is CASSRGPTGNEQFF.